This TCR beta chain was captured by sequencing in a study of low-dose radiotherapy and immunotherapy resistance in tumors. Study as a whole: The treatment that patients received was intravenous nivolumab 240 mg every two weeks plus ipilimumab 1 mg/kg every six weeks.

In the case of this clonotype: A read error likely explains this, since a far larger clone differs by one base.

First-strand cDNA relied on TRAV- and TRBV-specific primers spanning alpha and beta chains. A roughly 20-cycle PCR with a constant-region primer and V-primer adapter amplified TCRs. TCRdb processed the reads anew with MiXCR; each CDR3 protein has one entry. Counted here are 65,000 to 85,000 distinct CDR3 sequences, less than 20% occurring once; the ten biggest clones make up approximately 1.5%. J was trimmed by 10 bases and V by 2 bases; bases with no gene match: 5. The germline V gene encodes CDR1 MDHEN and CDR2 SYDVKM. The CDR3 is made up of 13 amino acids. Time point reported: after trial treatment. The treatment: LDRT plus nivolumab, ipilimumab, low-dose cyclophosphamide and aspirin (RACIN trial). Low-dose radiotherapy and low-dose cyclophosphamide, together with aspirin, ipilimumab and nivolumab, were given to donors.

The rearrangement joins TRBV28 to TRBJ2-1, with 7 positions matching TRBD1. This TCR was sampled from a male donor with prostate cancer. Sequencing used PBMCs, obtained after low-dose radiotherapy plus immunotherapy. The CDR3 DNA reads TGTGCCAGCAGTTTACAACAGGGGCACGAGCAGTTCTTC. This encodes CASSLQQGHEQFF.